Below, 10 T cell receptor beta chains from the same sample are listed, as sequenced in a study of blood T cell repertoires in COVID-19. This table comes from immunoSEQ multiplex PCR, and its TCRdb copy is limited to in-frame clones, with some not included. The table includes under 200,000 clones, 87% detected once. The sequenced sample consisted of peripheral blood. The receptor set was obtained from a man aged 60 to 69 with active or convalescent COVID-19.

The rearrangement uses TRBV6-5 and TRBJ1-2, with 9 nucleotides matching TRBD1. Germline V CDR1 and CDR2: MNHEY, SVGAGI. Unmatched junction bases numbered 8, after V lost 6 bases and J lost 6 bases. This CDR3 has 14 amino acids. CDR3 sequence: CASRGTGWKNGYTF. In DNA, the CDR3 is TGTGCCAGCAGGGGGACAGGGTGGAAGAATGGCTACACCTTC.

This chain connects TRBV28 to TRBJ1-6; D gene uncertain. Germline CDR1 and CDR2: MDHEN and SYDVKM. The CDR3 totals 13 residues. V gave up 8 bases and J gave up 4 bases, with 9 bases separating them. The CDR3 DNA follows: TGTGCCAGCCGGGTGTCGTATAATTCACCCCTCCACTTT. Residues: CASRVSYNSPLHF. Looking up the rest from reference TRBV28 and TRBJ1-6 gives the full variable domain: DVKVTQSSRYLVKRTGEKVFLECVQDMDHENMFWYRQDPGLGLRLIYFSYDVKMKEKGDIPEGYSVSREKKERFSLILESASTNQTSMYLCASRVSYNSPLHFGNGTRLTVT.

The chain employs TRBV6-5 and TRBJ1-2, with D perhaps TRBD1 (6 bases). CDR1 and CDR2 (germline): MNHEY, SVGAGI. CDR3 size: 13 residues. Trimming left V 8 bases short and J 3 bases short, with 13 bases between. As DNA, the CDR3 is TGTGCCAGCGAGGGGGGGAACGACTATGGCTACACCTTC. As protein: CASEGGNDYGYTF.

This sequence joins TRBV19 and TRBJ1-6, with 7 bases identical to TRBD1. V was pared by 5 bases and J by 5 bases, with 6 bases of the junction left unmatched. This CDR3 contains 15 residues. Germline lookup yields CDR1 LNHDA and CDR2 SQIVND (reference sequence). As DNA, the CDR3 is TGTGCCAGTAGTGTGGGACAGTTGAATAATTCACCCCTCCACTTT. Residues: CASSVGQLNNSPLHF.

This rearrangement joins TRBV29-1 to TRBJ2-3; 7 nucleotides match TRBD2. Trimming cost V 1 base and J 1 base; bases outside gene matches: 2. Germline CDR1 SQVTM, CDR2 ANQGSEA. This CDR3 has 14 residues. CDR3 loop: CSVEAGGGTDTQYF. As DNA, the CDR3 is TGCAGCGTTGAAGCGGGGGGAGGCACAGATACGCAGTATTTT.

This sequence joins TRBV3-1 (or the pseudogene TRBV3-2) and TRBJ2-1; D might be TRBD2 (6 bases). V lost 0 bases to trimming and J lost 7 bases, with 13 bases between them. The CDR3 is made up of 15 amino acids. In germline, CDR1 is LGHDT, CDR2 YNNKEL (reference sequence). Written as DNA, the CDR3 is TGTGCCAGCAGCCAAGATACTAGCCCTCGGAATGAGCAGTTCTTC. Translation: CASSQDTSPRNEQFF.

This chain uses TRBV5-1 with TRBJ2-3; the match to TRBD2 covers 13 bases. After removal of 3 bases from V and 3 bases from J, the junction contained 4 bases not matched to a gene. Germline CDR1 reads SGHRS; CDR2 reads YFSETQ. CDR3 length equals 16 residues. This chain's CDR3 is CASSSGTSGKTDTQYF. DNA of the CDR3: TGCGCCAGCAGCTCCGGGACTAGCGGGAAAACAGATACGCAGTATTTT.

The CDR3 DNA sequence: TGTGCCAGCAGTCCCCGCCCGGGACAGTCAACCTACGAGCAGTACTTC. This sequence encodes CASSPRPGQSTYEQYF. The gene calls are TRBV27 and TRBJ2-7, with 7 bases lining up with TRBD1. With V trimmed by 5 bases and J by 2 bases, 12 bases remained unmatched. Germline CDR1 and CDR2: MNHEY and SMNVEV (reference sequence). This CDR3 is 16 amino acids long.

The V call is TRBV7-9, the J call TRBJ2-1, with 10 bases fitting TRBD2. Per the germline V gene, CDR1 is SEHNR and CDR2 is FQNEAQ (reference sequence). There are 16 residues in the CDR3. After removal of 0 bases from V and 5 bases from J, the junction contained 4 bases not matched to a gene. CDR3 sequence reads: CASSLAGSGGHNEQFF. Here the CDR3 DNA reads TGTGCCAGCAGCTTAGCTGGTAGCGGGGGGCACAATGAGCAGTTCTTC.

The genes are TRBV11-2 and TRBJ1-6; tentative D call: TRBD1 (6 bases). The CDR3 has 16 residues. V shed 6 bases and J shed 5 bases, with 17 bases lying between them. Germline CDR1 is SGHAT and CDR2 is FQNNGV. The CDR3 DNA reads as TGTGCCAGCAGACCCCGGGGGGGCGCAAATAATTCACCCCTCCACTTT. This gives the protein CASRPRGGANNSPLHF.